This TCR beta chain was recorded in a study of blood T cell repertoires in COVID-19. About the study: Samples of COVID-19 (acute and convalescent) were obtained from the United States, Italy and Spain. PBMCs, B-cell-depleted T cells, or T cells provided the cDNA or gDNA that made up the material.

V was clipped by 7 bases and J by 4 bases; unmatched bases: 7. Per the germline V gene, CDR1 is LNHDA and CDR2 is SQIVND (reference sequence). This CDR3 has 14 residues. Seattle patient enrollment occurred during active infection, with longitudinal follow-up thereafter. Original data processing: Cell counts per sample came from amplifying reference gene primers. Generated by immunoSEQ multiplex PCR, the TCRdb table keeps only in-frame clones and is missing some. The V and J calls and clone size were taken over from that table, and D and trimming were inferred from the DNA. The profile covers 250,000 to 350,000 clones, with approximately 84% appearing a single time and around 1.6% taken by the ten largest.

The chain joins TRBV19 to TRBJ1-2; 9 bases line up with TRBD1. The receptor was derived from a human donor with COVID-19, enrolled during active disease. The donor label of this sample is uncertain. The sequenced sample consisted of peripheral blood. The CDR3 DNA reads TGTGCCAGTACCCTGGACAGGGGCGCCTATGGCTACACCTTC. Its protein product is CASTLDRGAYGYTF. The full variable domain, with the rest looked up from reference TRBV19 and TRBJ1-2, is DGGITQSPKYLFRKEGQNVTLSCEQNLNHDAMYWYRQDPGQGLRLIYYSQIVNDFQKGDIAEGYSVSREKKESFPLTVTSAQKNPTAFYLCASTLDRGAYGYTFGSGTRLTVV.